Following are 18 T cell receptor beta chains from one sample sequenced in a study of shared clonotypes between healthy human individuals. Naive CD8 cells lacked CD45RO and underwent positive selection for CCR7, leaving out terminally differentiated effector memory CD45RA+ cells. Some clones are missing from TCRdb's copy, which holds only in-frame ones; the method was immunoSEQ multiplex PCR. The sample shows about 2 million clones, over 85% of them seen only once. The sample comprised naive CD8+ T cells sorted from blood. All receptors derive from a man in his late teens or twenties in good health.

This clone has a single count. The CDR3 DNA follows: TGTGCCAGCAGTGACGCCTCGAGCTCCTACAATGAGCAGTTCTTC. Translation: CASSDASSSYNEQFF. The V and J genes are TRBV6-4 and TRBJ2-1; D is unclear. The CDR3 is 15 amino acids. The germline CDR1 and CDR2 sequences are MRHNA and SNTAGT. The V and J ends lost 2 bases and 0 bases respectively, with 8 bases between them.

This chain joins TRBV7-9 and TRBJ2-3, with D perhaps being TRBD1 or TRBD2 (6 bases each). The CDR3 runs to 15 residues. Trimming removed 1 base at V and 4 bases at J, with 12 bases between. Germline V gene data show CDR1 as SEHNR and CDR2 as FQNEAQ (reference sequence). The CDR3 loop reads CASSLGGGLADTQYF. The CDR3 region has the DNA TGTGCCAGCAGCTTAGGTGGGGGGCTGGCAGATACGCAGTATTTT.

The chain couples TRBV19 to TRBJ1-1, with a possible D match to TRBD1 (5 bases). Trimming cost V 11 bases and J 10 bases, with 17 bases left between them. Germline CDR1 and CDR2: LNHDA and SQIVND (reference sequence). The CDR3 loop spans 11 amino acids. The CDR3 is CAGSLGAVAFF. CDR3 DNA: TGTGCCGGATCTTTAGGGGCAGTAGCTTTCTTT.

J is TRBJ1-6 and V is TRBV4-1; TRBD1 aligns across 10 bases. Per germline, CDR1 MGHRA and CDR2 YSYEKL. V trimming: 1 base; J trimming: 9 bases; junction bases outside the gene matches: 6. The CDR3 length is 16 residues. CDR3 sequence: CASSQGGQGFGSPLHF. As DNA, the CDR3 is TGCGCCAGCAGCCAAGGGGGACAGGGGTTCGGTTCACCCCTCCACTTT.

This chain links TRBV6-5 with TRBJ1-2; D unclear. V was shortened by 0 bases and J by 4 bases, with 15 bases between the two germline ends. The CDR3 consists of 16 residues. The germline CDR1 and CDR2 sequences are MNHEY and SVGAGI. CDR3 loop: CASSYSKRAFGYGYTF. CDR3 bases: TGTGCCAGCAGTTACTCGAAGAGGGCTTTCGGCTATGGCTACACCTTC.

The chain links TRBV9 to TRBJ1-1; 8 nucleotides line up with TRBD1. The CDR3 consists of 16 residues. V shed 0 bases, J shed 2 bases, and the junction held 6 bases outside the gene matches. Per the germline V gene, CDR1 is SGDLS and CDR2 is YYNGEE. This CDR3 reads CASSVEGDRTNTEAFF. DNA for the CDR3: TGTGCCAGCAGCGTAGAAGGGGACAGGACAAACACTGAAGCTTTCTTT.

As concerns this clone: Other DNA sequences in the same sample also yield this CDR3. The chain joins TRBV25-1 to TRBJ2-7; D may be TRBD1 (5 bases). This CDR3 has 14 residues. Trimming removed 2 bases at V and 4 bases at J, with 12 bases between. Germline V lookup: CDR1 MGHDK, CDR2 SYGVNS. The DNA for the CDR3 is TGTGCCAGCAGTGAAAGGGAAGGGGCTTACGAGCAGTACTTC. Amino acid sequence: CASSEREGAYEQYF.

The chain employs TRBV6-1 and TRBJ2-7; 11 nucleotides line up with TRBD1. V was pared by 6 bases and J by 2 bases, with 6 bases of the junction left unmatched. Germline CDR1 reads MNHNS; CDR2 reads SASEGT. The CDR3 covers 15 residues. This CDR3 reads CASSIGQGATYEQYF. As DNA, the CDR3 is TGTGCCAGCAGCATAGGACAGGGGGCAACCTACGAGCAGTACTTC.

The chain has TRBV2 and TRBJ2-6; D not resolved. The CDR3 runs to 17 residues. Deletions cut 3 bases from V and 0 bases from J, with 12 bases between. The V gene's germline CDR1 is SNHLY and CDR2 FYNNEI. The CDR3: CASSDGQARSGANVLTF. In DNA, the CDR3 is TGTGCCAGCAGTGACGGTCAGGCGCGCTCTGGGGCCAACGTCCTGACTTTC.

The J gene is TRBJ2-1, the V gene TRBV10-3, with TRBD2 matching 7 bases. Germline values: CDR1 ENHRY, CDR2 SYGVKD. The CDR3 sequence is 13 residues long. V was clipped by 8 bases and J by 9 bases; unmatched bases: 10. The CDR3 loop is CAIGRAELPEQFF. The CDR3 coding sequence is TGTGCCATCGGGAGGGCTGAGCTCCCTGAGCAGTTCTTC.

The chain links TRBV6-5 to TRBJ2-3; the D gene is possibly TRBD1 (5 bases). Germline V CDR1 and CDR2: MNHEY, SVGAGI. The CDR3 consists of 14 residues. Deletions cut 3 bases from V and 8 bases from J, with 15 bases between. DNA of the CDR3: TGTGCCAGCAGTTATCAGACAGACATTGGTACGCAGTATTTT. The encoded protein is CASSYQTDIGTQYF.

The V call is TRBV4-1, the J call TRBJ2-7, with D perhaps matching TRBD1 or TRBD2 (5 bases each). Germline CDR1 MGHRA, CDR2 YSYEKL. V lost 0 bases to trimming and J lost 5 bases, with 11 bases between them. This CDR3 is built from 14 residues. For the CDR3, the DNA is TGCGCCAGCAGCCAAGATGTATCGGGGCACGAGCAGTACTTC. Translation gives CASSQDVSGHEQYF.

CDR3 in amino acids: CASSYVMGLGLNEQFF. CDR3 sequence (DNA): TGTGCCAGCAGCTATGTGATGGGACTAGGATTAAATGAGCAGTTCTTC. The rearrangement links TRBV7-8 to TRBJ2-1; 8 bases are a match to TRBD2. The CDR3 has 16 residues. J lost 7 bases, V lost 4 bases, and 12 bases had no gene match. In germline, CDR1 is SGHVS, CDR2 FQNEAQ.

The rearrangement uses TRBV9 and TRBJ1-1, with TRBD1 matching over 10 bases. Germline V gives CDR1 SGDLS, CDR2 YYNGEE. The length of the CDR3 is 13 residues. With V trimmed by 3 bases and J by 10 bases, 6 bases remained unmatched. The CDR3 spells CASSGQGASGAFF. In nucleotides, the CDR3 is TGTGCCAGCAGCGGACAGGGGGCCTCGGGAGCTTTCTTT.

V is TRBV7-9 and J is TRBJ1-4; D is unclear. Germline V gives CDR1 SEHNR, CDR2 FQNEAQ (reference sequence). CDR3 length equals 17 residues. V lost 5 bases, J lost 0 bases, and 16 bases lay in between. This CDR3 is CASSTMNGGTTNEKLFF. CDR3 sequence (DNA): TGTGCCAGCAGCACTATGAATGGAGGGACAACTAATGAAAAACTGTTTTTT.

This clone is a singleton in its sample. The chain recombines TRBV6-6 with TRBJ2-3, with 9 bases aligning to TRBD2. The CDR3 has 14 residues. Germline-derived CDR1 and CDR2 are MNHNY and SVGAGI (reference sequence). V shed 4 bases, J shed 6 bases, and the junction held 5 bases outside the gene matches. The CDR3 reads CASSFSGGGDTQYF. As DNA, the CDR3 is TGTGCCAGCAGTTTTAGCGGGGGCGGGGATACGCAGTATTTT.

V gene TRBV2 combines with J gene TRBJ1-2; 8 bases are shared with TRBD1. The CDR3 contains 18 residues. CDR1 SNHLY and CDR2 FYNNEI come from the germline V gene. Losses at the gene ends were 4 bases for V and 1 base for J; bases not matched to a gene: 14. CDR3 region: CASSAHWATDRDNYGYTF. In nucleotides, the CDR3 is TGTGCCAGCAGTGCGCATTGGGCAACGGACAGGGATAACTATGGCTACACCTTC.

The chain recombines TRBV28 with TRBJ1-5, with 8 bases fitting TRBD1. The CDR3 runs to 19 residues. Per germline, CDR1 MDHEN and CDR2 SYDVKM. V lost 5 bases, J lost 0 bases, and 15 bases stayed unmatched. CDR3 sequence reads: CASSPHFGTGVYSNQPQHF. CDR3 in DNA: TGTGCCAGCAGTCCTCATTTCGGGACAGGCGTTTATAGCAATCAGCCCCAGCATTTT.